Listed here are 23 T cell receptor beta chains from one sample, sequenced in a study of blood T cell repertoires in COVID-19. TCRdb keeps only in-frame clones here, not all; method: immunoSEQ multiplex PCR. The repertoire holds hundreds of thousands of clones, 86% seen once, with roughly 1.4% in the top ten. Material for sequencing was peripheral blood. The source is a woman aged 30 to 39 with active or convalescent COVID-19.

The J gene is TRBJ2-6, the V gene TRBV2, with D possibly matching TRBD1 (5 bases). Germline lookup yields CDR1 SNHLY and CDR2 FYNNEI. The CDR3 totals 15 residues. V lost 4 bases to trimming and J lost 2 bases, with 9 bases between them. CDR3 residues: CASSVMTAGANVLTF. The CDR3 DNA reads TGTGCCAGCAGTGTGATGACAGCTGGGGCCAACGTCCTGACTTTC.

V and J are TRBV6-5 and TRBJ1-2; D is possibly TRBD1 (5 bases). The germline CDR1 and CDR2 sequences are MNHEY and SVGAGI. This CDR3 contains 14 residues. Trimming shortened V by 5 bases and J by 8 bases, and 18 bases separated the two germline ends. CDR3 bases: TGTGCCAGCAGTCCAGCAGGGCCCAGTGGGGGCTACACCTTC. Protein sequence: CASSPAGPSGGYTF.

V and J are TRBV4-1 and TRBJ2-7, with 7 bases identical to TRBD2. J was trimmed by 4 bases and V by 1 base; bases with no gene match: 7. This CDR3 has 15 amino acids. Germline loops: CDR1 MGHRA, CDR2 YSYEKL. CDR3 in amino acids: CASSQGRELRYEQYF. CDR3 nucleotides: TGCGCCAGCAGCCAAGGGCGGGAGTTGAGGTACGAGCAGTACTTC.

This clone showed up just once. The chain combines TRBV30 with TRBJ2-1, with 14 bases that match TRBD2. The CDR3 covers 13 residues. J gave up 9 bases and V 5 bases, and 3 bases lay outside the gene matches. Germline CDR1 and CDR2: GTSNPN and SVGIG (reference sequence). The CDR3 protein is CAWGLAGGGEQFF. The CDR3 DNA reads as TGTGCCTGGGGACTAGCGGGAGGCGGTGAGCAGTTCTTC.

This chain joins TRBV10-3 and TRBJ1-2, with a weak D call TRBD1 (6 bases). Trimming left V 10 bases short and J 0 bases short, with 12 bases between. CDR3 length equals 13 residues. Germline lookup yields CDR1 ENHRY and CDR2 SYGVKD. The DNA of the CDR3 is TGTGCCACTGAGGACAGACCTAACTATGGCTACACCTTC. Amino acid sequence: CATEDRPNYGYTF.

Concerning this clone: Other DNA variants within this sample encode the same CDR3. The rearrangement joins TRBV19 to TRBJ1-1; D gene uncertain. Germline lookup yields CDR1 LNHDA and CDR2 SQIVND (reference sequence). Between the trimmed V and J ends, which lost 6 bases and 2 bases, there was a span of 7 bases. This CDR3 has 12 amino acids. As DNA, the CDR3 is TGTGCCAGTAGGTCAGGAAACACTGAAGCTTTCTTT. As protein: CASRSGNTEAFF.

This chain uses TRBV30 with TRBJ2-2; D possibly corresponds to TRBD2 (6 bases). V lost 1 base and J 0 bases, leaving 21 bases between the germline ends. CDR1 GTSNPN and CDR2 SVGIG come from the germline V gene (reference sequence). This CDR3 spans 19 amino acids. Here the CDR3 DNA reads TGTGCCTGGAGTGGTTACGGGACTTATATTCCCGCGAACACCGGGGAGCTGTTTTTT. Residues: CAWSGYGTYIPANTGELFF.

The chain combines TRBV7-9 with TRBJ2-7; 9 bases align to TRBD1. V dropped 5 bases and J dropped 7; count of bases not matched to a gene: 18. CDR3 size: 17 residues. Germline values: CDR1 SEHNR, CDR2 FQNEAQ (reference sequence). In DNA, the CDR3 is TGTGCCAGCAGCCAGGGACAGGGTTTGGGGTTACGTGATGAGCAGTACTTC. This encodes CASSQGQGLGLRDEQYF.

The chain couples TRBV6-5 to TRBJ2-1; D perhaps matches TRBD2 (6 bases). The length of the CDR3 is 15 residues. Per the germline V gene, CDR1 is MNHEY and CDR2 is SVGAGI. Trimming shortened V by 4 bases and J by 1 base, and 11 bases separated the two germline ends. CDR3 sequence reads: CASSLAGRSYNEQFF. CDR3 bases: TGTGCCAGCAGTTTGGCTGGGAGGTCCTACAATGAGCAGTTCTTC.

This rearrangement joins TRBV19 to TRBJ1-5; possibly TRBD1 for D (6 bases). Trimming cost V 8 bases and J 6 bases, with 14 bases left between them. The CDR3 loop spans 13 amino acids. Germline CDR1 reads LNHDA; CDR2 reads SQIVND (reference sequence). The CDR3 loop reads CASSQGKGQPQHF. The CDR3 nucleotides read TGTGCCAGTTCCCAGGGGAAGGGTCAGCCCCAGCATTTT.

This chain links TRBV9 with TRBJ2-2; weak D call: TRBD1 (6 bases). The ends were cut back, 4 bases at V and 2 bases at J, with 18 bases in the middle. The germline CDR1 and CDR2 sequences are SGDLS and YYNGEE. This CDR3 is 17 amino acids long. DNA of the CDR3: TGTGCCAGCAGCTCACCCCTTACAGGGCCCAACACCGGGGAGCTGTTTTTT. Translating it yields CASSSPLTGPNTGELFF.

This chain connects TRBV7-2 to TRBJ2-3, with TRBD2 matching over 7 bases. Germline CDR1 SGHTA, CDR2 FQGNSA. This CDR3 has 15 amino acids. V lost 10 bases and J lost 3; bases outside the gene matches: 13. The CDR3 coding sequence is TGTGCCACTACTATGGGCGGGGGTAATACAGATACGCAGTATTTT. Its translation: CATTMGGGNTDTQYF.

This chain connects TRBV12-3 or TRBV12-4 to TRBJ1-4, with TRBD1 identical over 7 bases. The length of the CDR3 is 11 residues. Trimming took 7 bases from V and 14 from J; bases not matched to a gene: 7. CDR3 DNA sequence: TGTGCCAGCAAAATAGACAGGGTCCTGTTTTTT. Protein sequence: CASKIDRVLFF.

This chain links TRBV7-6 with TRBJ1-1; 9 bases fit TRBD1. The V gene end was trimmed by 11 bases and the J gene end by 6 bases; junction bases not matched to a gene: 13. Germline values: CDR1 SGHVS, CDR2 FNYEAQ. The CDR3 spans 14 residues. The CDR3 spells CASGGGQGVSEAFF. CDR3 sequence (DNA): TGTGCCTCCGGCGGGGGACAGGGAGTATCTGAAGCTTTCTTT.

The chain is built from TRBV5-4 and TRBJ2-7; D perhaps matches TRBD2 (6 bases). Germline CDR1 SGHNT, CDR2 YYREEE (reference sequence). The CDR3 consists of 15 residues. V lost 2 bases, J lost 8 bases, and 20 bases lay in between. CDR3 sequence (DNA): TGTGCCAGCAGCTTAGGCGGGGACGGATCCCCTCAGCAGTACTTC. Residues: CASSLGGDGSPQQYF.

The rearrangement links TRBV10-3 to TRBJ1-2, with D possibly being TRBD1 (5 bases). Germline V gene sequence: CDR1 ENHRY, CDR2 SYGVKD. Deletions cut 10 bases from V and 3 bases from J, with 18 bases between. This CDR3 is 14 amino acids long. CDR3 residues: CATTDGGGDYGYTF. Written as DNA, the CDR3 is TGTGCCACCACCGACGGGGGAGGAGACTATGGCTACACCTTC.

The V gene is TRBV6-5, the J gene TRBJ1-2; 7 bases map to TRBD1. The CDR3 spans 14 residues. The germline gives CDR1 MNHEY, CDR2 SVGAGI. J gave up 4 bases and V 6 bases, and 8 bases lay outside the gene matches. CDR3 amino acids: CASSDRETGYGYTF. CDR3 nucleotide sequence: TGTGCCAGCAGCGACAGGGAGACCGGCTATGGCTACACCTTC.

The J gene is TRBJ1-3, the V gene TRBV18, with D uncertain. Trimming pared 11 bases from V and 4 bases from J, leaving 15 bases between. CDR3 size: 13 residues. Germline loops: CDR1 KGHSH, CDR2 LQKENI. The CDR3 DNA reads as TGTGCCGCCTCCTCTGAGCTGGGAAACACCATATATTTT. Protein product: CAASSELGNTIYF.

The chain recombines TRBV6-5 with TRBJ1-2, with D possibly TRBD1 on 5 matching bases. Germline assignment: CDR1 MNHEY and CDR2 SVGAGI. V lost 8 bases and J lost 1, with 8 bases in between. This CDR3 is 12 amino acids long. CDR3 protein: CASQDSNYGYTF. Written as DNA, the CDR3 is TGTGCCAGCCAAGACAGTAACTATGGCTACACCTTC.

The chain joins TRBV27 to TRBJ2-5; D is possibly TRBD1 (6 bases). Germline CDR1 is MNHEY and CDR2 is SMNVEV (reference sequence). V was shortened by 2 bases and J by 1 base, with 11 bases between the two germline ends. CDR3 length: 15 residues. In DNA form, the CDR3 reads TGTGCCAGCAGTTTAGGGCAGGGGACCCAAGAGACCCAGTACTTC. Translation: CASSLGQGTQETQYF.

Only one count was recorded for this clone. V is TRBV5-1 and J is TRBJ1-6; 7 bases map to TRBD1. J gave up 3 bases and V 4 bases, and 4 bases lay outside the gene matches. The germline gives CDR1 SGHRS, CDR2 YFSETQ. The CDR3 is 15 residues long. CDR3 sequence reads: CASSQGQDYNSPLHF. The CDR3 nucleotides read TGCGCCAGCAGCCAAGGACAGGACTATAATTCACCCCTCCACTTT.

Only one count was recorded for this clone. This chain joins TRBV5-1 and TRBJ2-5; D not resolved. CDR3 length: 13 amino acids. V was trimmed by 4 bases and J by 5 bases, leaving 12 bases between them. Germline V gene data show CDR1 as SGHRS and CDR2 as YFSETQ. CDR3 in amino acids: CASSVNNRETQYF. The CDR3 nucleotides read TGCGCCAGCAGCGTTAATAATCGTGAGACCCAGTACTTC.

V usage is TRBV7-2 and J usage is TRBJ1-1; D gene ambiguous. V was clipped by 1 base and J by 4 bases, with 13 bases between them. The CDR3 sequence is 15 residues long. Germline CDR1 reads SGHTA; CDR2 reads FQGNSA. Here the CDR3 reads CASSLDSGRTTEAFF. CDR3 DNA: TGTGCCAGCAGCTTAGATTCAGGCCGAACCACTGAAGCTTTCTTT.